This T cell receptor beta chain is drawn from a study of OX40 agonist ivuxolimab in advanced cancers. Study outcomes and limitations: Blood T cells, both CD4+ and CD8+, expanded clonally by week 6 at 0.1 to 3.0 mg/kg.

Germline V gives CDR1 SGHNT, CDR2 YYREEE (reference sequence). V was cut by 2 bases and J by 4 bases, with 10 bases left in between. This CDR3 comprises 14 residues. Note on this clone: Antigen specificity is unknown.

The method was immunoSEQ multiplex PCR; TCRdb's version includes in-frame clones alone and lacks a portion of them. The sample consists of tens of thousands of clones, more than 70% of them appearing once. The rearrangement joins TRBV5-4 to TRBJ1-3, with D tentatively TRBD1 (5 bases). The clonotype was recovered from an adult with an advanced solid tumor such as melanoma, head and neck, liver or kidney cancer. Material: CD4+ or CD8+ T cells sorted from blood, obtained in a trial of the OX40 agonist ivuxolimab. The CDR3 nucleotides are TGTGCCAGCAGCTTTGGGACGGCCGGAAACACCATATATTTT. Protein: CASSFGTAGNTIYF.